What follows describes a single TCR beta chain. Its antigen has not been determined. Within one base of it there is no much larger clone, and no base qualities were kept. The sample originates from a study of Ad26.COV2.S vaccination and SARS-CoV-2 variants (dated by TCRdb to the early 2020s). About the study as a whole: Donors in the vaccine arm were drawn from COV1001, a multicentre, randomized, double-blind, placebo-controlled phase I-IIa trial testing Ad26.COV2.S in healthy adults. Ad26.COV2.S was administered intramuscularly at a dose of 5x10^10 or 1x10^11 viral particles, either as one shot or as two shots given 56 days apart. Sequencing of the TCRbeta repertoire served to evaluate the specificity and breadth of SARS-CoV-2-reactive T cell receptors following Ad26.COV2.S vaccination. A total of approximately 30 samples were included in the TCR-sequenced set, comprising approximately 20 Ad26.COV2.S vaccine recipients, 5 placebo recipients and 8 SARS-CoV-2 convalescent individuals. Participants in the trial were split at random into five groups of five each, receiving low-dose or high-dose Ad26.COV2.S once or twice, or else placebo on both occasions. Throughout the experiments and outcome assessment, investigators stayed blinded to trial group allocation.

Study-level results and caveats: The authors noted that the TCR breadth and depth analyses may have underestimated total T cell responses. After vaccination, spike-specific CD8+ and CD4+ T cell responses were reported to show substantial breadth. Spike-specific TCR breadth was higher in Ad26.COV2.S recipients than in placebo recipients (P = 0.0014). The study lacked the statistical power to compare responses across vaccine doses or regimens. Non-spike TCR breadth was comparable between vaccine and placebo recipients, consistent with the vaccine containing only spike.

According to the study, the label for this sample's treatment or condition signals: some 20 received Ad26.COV2.S at low or high dose, single or two shots; about 5 received placebo; per-sample allocation not given. For vaccine and placebo recipients, the sequenced repertoires came from samples collected on day 63 after the first injection. Between 29 July and 7 August 2020, Cohort 1b enrolled 20 to 30 adults aged 18-55 years at one site in Boston, USA. Ad26.COV2.S was a replication-incompetent adenovirus type 26 vector that expressed a prefusion-stabilized SARS-CoV-2 spike protein derived from the original Wuhan strain. The immunoSEQ Assay was the method used to sequence TCRbeta CDR3 regions. After extraction, genomic DNA underwent amplification by bias-controlled multiplex PCR, followed by high-throughput sequencing. As for the authors' bioinformatics: To quantify the absolute abundance of every unique TCRbeta CDR3 region, sequences were collapsed and filtered. Usable DNA was measured by amplifying reference genes present in all nucleated cells, and TCRbeta template counts were normalized to that usable DNA to estimate T cell fraction. Repertoire TCRs were annotated as SARS-CoV-2-specific when V gene, CDR3 amino acid sequence and J gene were exactly matched to a known reactive TCR set. MIRA supplied the reference SARS-CoV-2 TCR set, which was filtered for enrichment in COVID-19-positive ImmuneCODE repertoires so that public or cross-reactive TCRs were removed. Drawing on the MIRA antigens, annotated TCRs were analysed further at the level of specific ORF or position within ORF. Depth was the summed frequency of annotated unique rearrangements, while breadth was defined as annotated unique rearrangements over total unique productive rearrangements. Two-sided Wilcoxon rank-sum tests were used to compare TCR breadth between groups. The immuneACCESS repertoire file appears here via TCRdb, limited to in-frame rearrangements. These files lack a portion of the clones; in checked studies, under half of the deficit traces to unresolved V genes, and the cause of the others is not known. V, J and clone size are taken as reported in that table, and D and trimming were inferred from the DNA itself. The sample data list about 440,000 clones, and around 88% of these were observed just once. The ten top clones hold around 13% of the sample.

A distance of 10 bases separates the germline ends of V and J, which lose 7 bases and 4 bases respectively. The CDR3 numbers 12 residues from cysteine through phenylalanine. The retained sequence is limited to the CDR3, 36 bases, with the frame set at the first base. According to the germline V gene, CDR1 reads MNHEY and CDR2 reads SVGAGI. The TCR originated in a person aged 18-60 years who received the Ad26.COV2.S COVID-19 vaccine or a placebo. Rearrangement joined TRBV6-5 to TRBJ2-5; TRBD1 is perhaps the D gene, given 6 matching bases. Specimen: peripheral blood, collected in a trial of Ad26.COV2.S vaccine versus placebo. The DNA is TGTGCCAGCAATTGGGGGCGAGAGACCCAGTACTTC. This yields the protein CASNWGRETQYF.